This T cell receptor beta chain is drawn from a study of blood T cells in healthy people across ages. Isolation of PBMCs gave at least 7 million cells per sample. In regard to this clonotype: Its antigen is as yet unknown.

Sample-barcoded 5' priming and a J-beta primer mix drove a second PCR of about 6 to 12 cycles. The template-switch adaptor, which had 12 random nucleotides, put a tag on each cDNA molecule. One entry per CDR3 protein results from TCRdb running MiXCR on the 5' RACE reads. This table has about 1.5 million distinct CDR3 sequences, approximately 43% appearing once. General study results and limits: Observed TCR beta diversity showed a strong correlation with the percentage of naive T cells as measured by flow cytometry.

V was trimmed by 3 bases and J by 5 bases, leaving 16 bases between them. CDR3 size: 15 residues. The material sequenced was blood. The J gene is TRBJ2-5, the V gene TRBV12-3 or TRBV12-4; D uncertain. The TCR comes from a woman aged 18-29 years in good health. The CDR3 nucleotides are TGTGCCAGCAGTTTGGGATGGCGTGTAATTGAGACCCAGTACTTC. Translated, it gives CASSLGWRVIETQYF.